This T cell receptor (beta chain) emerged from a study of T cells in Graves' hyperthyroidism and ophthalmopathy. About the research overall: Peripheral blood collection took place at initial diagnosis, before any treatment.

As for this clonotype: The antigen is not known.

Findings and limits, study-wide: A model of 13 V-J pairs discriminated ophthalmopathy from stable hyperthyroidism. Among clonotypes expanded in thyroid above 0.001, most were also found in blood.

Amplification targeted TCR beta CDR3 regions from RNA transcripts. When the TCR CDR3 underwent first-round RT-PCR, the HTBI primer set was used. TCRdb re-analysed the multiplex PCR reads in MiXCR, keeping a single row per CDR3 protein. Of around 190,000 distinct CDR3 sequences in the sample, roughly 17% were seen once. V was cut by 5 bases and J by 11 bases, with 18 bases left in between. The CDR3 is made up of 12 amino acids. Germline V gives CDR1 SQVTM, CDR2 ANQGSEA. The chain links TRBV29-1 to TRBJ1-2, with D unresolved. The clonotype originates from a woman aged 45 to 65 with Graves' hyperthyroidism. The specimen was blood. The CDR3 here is CSVRSGYIYYTF. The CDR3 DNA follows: TGCAGCGTTAGGTCCGGATACATTTATTACACCTTC.